The T cell receptor (beta chain) described here comes from a study of identical twins. The CDR3 has 11 residues. In germline, CDR1 is MNHEY, CDR2 SVGAGI. Trimming pared 6 bases from V and 6 bases from J, leaving 9 bases between. TCRdb reprocessed the 5' RACE reads with MiXCR, giving one entry per CDR3 protein. The sample shows hundreds of thousands of distinct CDR3 sequences, about 24% of them seen only once. This sample also appeared in a second study, on T cells expressing NK-cell markers. That source notes: Sorted CD3+CD56-NKG2C+, CD3+CD56+NKG2C- and CD3+CD56+NKG2C+ T cells were the source of the TCR beta repertoires.

V usage is TRBV6-5 and J usage is TRBJ2-7; either TRBD1 or TRBD2 may supply D (5 bases each). This clonotype was sampled from a woman aged 18 to 35 in good health. The sequencing sample was made of CD4+ T cells sorted from blood. The CDR3 spells CASRGRTEQYF. The CDR3 bases are TGTGCCAGCAGGGGACGGACCGAGCAGTACTTC.